Listed here are 21 T cell receptor beta chains from one sample, sequenced in a study of tumor-infiltrating lymphocytes in primary liver carcinoma. The source material, roughly 18-30 mg of unsorted bulk tissue, was used to co-extract RNA and DNA. cDNA specific to TCR beta was made from approximately 0.55 ug of total RNA, with a constant-region primer employed for priming. Modified slightly, ARM-PCR produced TCR beta libraries over three nested multiplex PCR rounds. The opening two PCR rounds, roughly 11 cycles each, paired TRBV1-TRBV30 forward primers with a C-beta reverse primer. TCRdb used MiXCR to reprocess the multiplex PCR reads, holding one entry per CDR3 protein. This sample yields 20,000 to 25,000 distinct CDR3 sequences, of which 75% to 80% are seen a single time; 40% belongs to the top ten. The sequenced sample consisted of liver tumor tissue from sampling region 1. Subset here: tumor region T1, superior pole. The receptors stem from a woman aged 25 to 45 with primary liver carcinoma and hepatitis B virus infection.

V gene TRBV7-8 combines with J gene TRBJ2-7, with TRBD1 matching 10 bases. Germline CDR1 reads SGHVS; CDR2 reads FQNEAQ. This CDR3 spans 16 amino acids. Germline trimming cut 1 base from V and 5 bases from J; bases unmatched to any gene: 8. The CDR3 is CASSLGQGQGSHEQYV. The DNA for the CDR3 is TGTGCCAGCAGCTTAGGACAGGGACAGGGGAGCCACGAGCAGTACGTC.

J is TRBJ2-7 and V is TRBV11-2; the D gene is possibly TRBD2 (6 bases). The V end lost 2 bases, the J end lost 4 bases, and 12 bases lay between the germline ends. This CDR3 has 14 amino acids. CDR1 SGHAT and CDR2 FQNNGV come from the germline V gene. This CDR3 is CASSLWGGVYEQYF. In nucleotides, the CDR3 is TGTGCCAGCAGCTTATGGGGCGGGGTTTACGAGCAGTACTTC.

As for this clonotype: At one boundary the junction diverges from the germline segment, which might be a read error. The chain joins TRBV28 to TRBJ2-1, with D perhaps matching TRBD1 (6 bases). The germline V gene has CDR1 MDHEN and CDR2 SYDVKM. The CDR3 contains 16 residues. The CDR3 DNA sequence: TGTACCAGCAGTTTCGAGGGATGGCAGGGGTGGAATGAGCAGTTCTTC. It specifies CTSSFEGWQGWNEQFF.

In the case of this clonotype: Here the CDR3 omits its conserved ending phenylalanine or tryptophan, so a read error is the likely source. V usage is TRBV24-1 and J usage is TRBJ1-1; 9 bases agree with TRBD1. The CDR3 extends over 14 amino acids. Germline V gene lookup returns CDR1 KGHDR and CDR2 SFDVKD. After removal of 6 bases from V and 6 bases from J, the junction contained 7 bases not matched to a gene. CDR3 in amino acids: CATSSGTGSAEAFL. The DNA for the CDR3 is TGTGCCACCAGTTCCGGGACAGGGAGCGCTGAAGCTTTCCTT.

On this clonotype itself: One junction end does not reproduce the germline sequence, and a read error may be involved. The chain recombines TRBV11-2 with TRBJ1-1, with 12 bases that match TRBD1. The CDR3 covers 20 residues. The V gene's germline CDR1 is SGHAT and CDR2 FQNNGV. Written as DNA, the CDR3 is TGTGCCAGCAGCGCTCGGGACAGGGGGCGCAAGACCTGGAGTAACACTGACGCTTTCTTT. It is translated as CASSARDRGRKTWSNTDAFF.

Of note for this clonotype: The junction does not match germline at one end; this may be a read error. The chain uses TRBV12-3 or TRBV12-4 and TRBJ1-2; TRBD1 matches at 7 bases. This CDR3 spans 16 amino acids. CDR3 region: CANSLSVKGATHGYAF. For the CDR3, the DNA is TGTGCCAACAGTCTCAGCGTTAAGGGGGCGACTCATGGCTACGCCTTC.

The rearrangement links TRBV7-9 to TRBJ2-2, with D possibly being TRBD1 (6 bases). Germline CDR1 is SEHNR and CDR2 is FQNEAQ (reference sequence). Trimming stripped 3 bases from V and 6 bases from J, with 8 bases between. The CDR3 covers 13 residues. CDR3 loop: CASSFNRAGELFF. CDR3 sequence (DNA): TGTGCCAGCAGCTTCAACAGGGCCGGGGAGCTGTTTTTT.

Written as DNA, the CDR3 is TGTGCCAGCAGTTGGGGACACAGTGGCACCGGGGAGCTGTTTTTT. Translation gives CASSWGHSGTGELFF. The rearrangement joins TRBV6-2 or TRBV6-3 to TRBJ2-2; weak D call: TRBD1 (6 bases). Germline V CDR1 and CDR2: MNHEY, SVGEGT. Trimming took 4 bases from V and 4 from J, leaving 13 bases between them. The CDR3 has 15 residues.

With regard to this clonotype: One base away lies a much larger clone, so this may be a sequencing read error. The chain links TRBV6-2 or TRBV6-3 to TRBJ2-3, with 7 bases aligning to TRBD1. The CDR3 runs 13 residues. The V gene's germline CDR1 is MNHEY and CDR2 SVGEGT. V lost 10 bases to trimming and J lost 5 bases; unmatched junction nucleotides: 9. Here the CDR3 reads CAIQDRIIDTQYF. As DNA, the CDR3 is TGTGCCATACAGGACAGGATCATAGATACGCAGTATTTT.

This clonotype ranks as medium-sized. This sequence joins TRBV14 and TRBJ2-7; TRBD1 is a possible D gene (5 bases). CDR1 and CDR2 from the germline V gene are SGHDN and FVKESK. Trimming removed 4 bases from V and 6 bases from J, with 13 bases in between. The CDR3 loop spans 13 amino acids. CDR3 DNA: TGTGCCAGCAGCCCAGGGCTGGGTCGCGAGCAGTACTTC. Translated, it gives CASSPGLGREQYF.

Details on this clonotype: The junction shows a germline mismatch at one end, possibly a read error. The rearrangement links TRBV12-3 or TRBV12-4 to TRBJ2-7, with D possibly being TRBD1 (6 bases). This CDR3 comprises 15 residues. Written as DNA, the CDR3 is TGTGCCGACCTACAATCCGGTACACAGGGTTACGAGCAATACTTC. This encodes CADLQSGTQGYEQYF.

To note about this clonotype: The germline gene is not matched at one end of the junction; a read error may be the cause. The V call is TRBV6-2 or TRBV6-3, the J call TRBJ1-2, with no clear D. The CDR3 contains 13 residues. Germline values: CDR1 MNHEY, CDR2 SVGEGT. The CDR3 DNA follows: TGTGCCAGGAGTCCACATGCAGACTATGGCTACGCCTTC. The encoded protein is CARSPHADYGYAF.

About this clonotype itself: A junction end diverges from the germline sequence, so it may reflect a read error. The chain combines TRBV11-1 with TRBJ2-5; D may be TRBD1 (5 bases). The CDR3 spans 14 residues. The germline V gene encodes CDR1 SGHAT and CDR2 FQDESV (reference sequence). The CDR3 sequence: CDSSSAGCEEAQYF. DNA for the CDR3: TGTGACAGCAGCTCAGCAGGGTGCGAAGAGGCCCAGTACTTC.

V gene TRBV11-2 combines with J gene TRBJ1-2; D is ambiguous. Looked up from germline, CDR1 is SGHAT and CDR2 is FQNNGV. V lost 2 bases and J 3 bases, leaving 10 bases between the germline ends. CDR3 length: 14 amino acids. The CDR3 DNA sequence: TGTGCCAGCAGCTTACCTGCTCAGGACTATGGCTACACCTTC. It yields the protein CASSLPAQDYGYTF.

Note on this clonotype: A junction end diverges from the germline sequence, so it may reflect a read error. This chain joins TRBV7-9 and TRBJ1-5; D is ambiguous. This CDR3 has 14 residues. CDR1 is SEHNR and CDR2 is FQNEAQ in the germline V gene (reference sequence). CDR3 nucleotide sequence: TGTGTCAGCAGCCCCCGGGAGAACAATCAACCCCAGCGTTTT. This translates into CVSSPRENNQPQRF.

As to this clonotype: The junction and the germline gene differ at one end; a read error may be behind it. The genes are TRBV9 and TRBJ2-5; 11 bases are shared with TRBD2. From germline, CDR1 is SGDLS and CDR2 YYNGEE. This CDR3 spans 15 amino acids. CDR3 residues: CASSIWTSGRETQYF. In nucleotides, the CDR3 is TGTGCCAGCAGCATATGGACTAGCGGGCGAGAGACCCAGTATTTC.

Ten or more counts support this clonotype. A much bigger clone sits one base away, suggesting this may be a read error. The V gene is TRBV28, the J gene TRBJ1-2, with 7 nucleotides matching TRBD1. This CDR3 spans 15 amino acids. Germline loops: CDR1 MDHEN, CDR2 SYDVKM. V shed 11 bases, J shed 5 bases, and the junction held 17 bases outside the gene matches. The CDR3, as DNA: TGTGCCGCAACAACAGGGGCCGCAGAGCTGTATGGCTACACCTTC. Encoded protein: CAATTGAAELYGYTF.

In its sample, this clonotype ranks as medium-sized. The chain has TRBV19 and TRBJ2-1; D uncertain. The V gene's germline CDR1 is LNHDA and CDR2 SQIVND (reference sequence). V shed 10 bases and J shed 8 bases, with 12 bases lying between them. The CDR3 contains 11 residues. The CDR3 sequence is CATSSWDEQFF. CDR3 DNA: TGTGCCACGTCTAGTTGGGATGAGCAGTTCTTC.

This clonotype was picked up one time. A read error may explain this, as a much larger clone is one base away. This rearrangement joins TRBV7-3 to TRBJ2-5, with D possibly TRBD1 on 7 matching bases. The CDR3 extends over 14 amino acids. Germline assignment: CDR1 SGHTA and CDR2 FQGTGA. CDR3 DNA: TGTACCAGCAGTCCAGGAGGGGGCCCGCAGACCCAGCACTTC. This codes for CTSSPGGGPQTQHF.

To note about this clonotype: One end of the junction is discordant with germline, which a read error may explain. V and J are TRBV6-2 or TRBV6-3 and TRBJ1-5; 10 nucleotides match TRBD1. This CDR3 comprises 15 residues. Germline CDR1 reads MNHEY; CDR2 reads SVGEGT. The CDR3 nucleotides read TGTGCCAGGAGTAAAGTGACAGGGGGCGTTCAGCCCCAACATTTC. Translation gives CARSKVTGGVQPQHF.

Regarding this clonotype: Since the CDR3 does not end with the conserved phenylalanine or tryptophan, this likely comes from a read error. This chain links TRBV11-3 with TRBJ1-6; D gene uncertain. The V gene lost 6 bases and the J gene lost 3 bases, with 12 bases spanning the gap. This CDR3 has 15 residues. Germline V gene lookup returns CDR1 SGHNT and CDR2 YENEEA. In DNA, the CDR3 is TGTGCCAGCAGTCTTAAGTGGAGCTATAATTCACCCCTCCACTCT. Translated: CASSLKWSYNSPLHS.